Presented here are 32 T cell receptor delta chains from one specimen sequenced in a study of γδ T cells in repeated Plasmodium falciparum infection. Gammadelta T cells were flow-sorted from PBMC into Vgamma9/Vdelta2+ and Vdelta2-negative populations for bulk analysis. TCRdb ran CATT on the multiplex PCR reads. This sample carries around 50,000 delta-chain clones, around 1.5% of them seen once, and the ten largest clones take over 12%. The sequencing sample was made of gamma-delta T cells from blood. The receptors were gathered from a pool of human donors (malaria-infected and uninfected, not separated).

This clone was seen at least ten times. J is TRDJ1 and V is TRDV1, with TRDD3 matching over 8 bases. Germline lookup yields CDR1 TSWWSYY and CDR2 QGS. V lost 2 bases and J lost 0; bases outside the gene matches: 14. CDR3 length equals 19 residues. The CDR3: CALGEFARYWGLHTDKLIF. DNA of the CDR3: TGTGCTCTTGGGGAATTCGCTCGTTACTGGGGGCTCCACACCGATAAACTCATCTTT.

A note on this clone: This DNA translates differently at residue 13 from the TCRdb protein, which is that of a much larger clone; a read error is likely, and the protein shown is the DNA's own translation. This chain uses TRDV1 with TRDJ1, with D perhaps matching TRDD3 (6 bases). Since TCRdb gives no J gene, matching the DNA to germline was used here to assign it. V was clipped by 6 bases and J by 1 base, with 33 bases between them. Germline V lookup: CDR1 TSWWSYY, CDR2 QGS. The CDR3 sequence is 21 residues long. This CDR3 is CALGEAWVTLPGRGFTDKLIF. Here the CDR3 DNA reads TGTGCTCTTGGAGAAGCGTGGGTGACCCTACCCGGCCGGGGATTCACCGATAAACTCATCTTT.

As to this clone: TCRdb's protein, taken from a much larger clone, differs from this DNA's translation at residue 11, likely owing to a read error; the protein displayed comes from the DNA. This sequence joins TRDV1 and TRDJ1, with 8 bases identical to TRDD2. The J segment lost 3 bases and the V segment lost 1 base, leaving 19 bases of the junction unmatched. This CDR3 has 20 residues. Germline CDR1 reads TSWWSYY; CDR2 reads QGS. CDR3 coding DNA: TGTGCTCTTGGGGAACCTTCCTACGGGCCCCGGGGGCCTTTGGCCGATAAACTCATCTTT. It translates to CALGEPSYGPRGPLADKLIF.

This clone appeared a few times. The amino acid sequence in TCRdb belongs to a much larger clone and departs from this DNA's translation at residue 3, likely a sequencing read error; the sequence shown is translated from the DNA. This chain uses TRDV1 with TRDJ1, with 11 bases aligning to TRDD3. TCRdb offers no J gene call, so here the DNA was matched to germline to obtain one. CDR1 and CDR2 (germline): TSWWSYY, QGS. The CDR3 runs to 23 residues. The CDR3 spells CAFGELEGPVNVLGDKDTDKLIF. Written as DNA, the CDR3 is TGTGCTTTTGGGGAATTAGAAGGACCCGTGAACGTACTGGGGGATAAAGACACCGATAAACTCATCTTT.

On this clone itself: The TCRdb protein comes from a much larger clone and disagrees with this DNA's translation at residue 7, likely due to a read error; the protein given here is derived from the DNA. The V and J genes are TRDV1 and TRDJ1, with TRDD3 matching 7 bases. TCRdb offers no J gene call, so here the DNA was matched to germline to obtain one. The J segment lost 2 bases and the V segment lost 8 bases, leaving 32 bases of the junction unmatched. Germline V CDR1 and CDR2: TSWWSYY, QGS. This CDR3 is 22 amino acids long. The CDR3 coding sequence is TGTGCTCTTTGGGGTGACTGCATACCCTGTACTGGGGATGGGGGGCGTACCGATAAACTCATCTTT. It codes for CALWGDCIPCTGDGGRTDKLIF.

This clone was counted at least ten times. The protein TCRdb lists belongs to a much larger clone and differs from this DNA's translation at residue 3, which points to a read error; the protein shown is made from the DNA. The chain employs TRDV1 and TRDJ1; 13 bases match TRDD3. J lost 5 bases, V lost 10 bases, and 28 bases had no gene match. The CDR3 totals 21 residues. Germline V gene lookup returns CDR1 TSWWSYY and CDR2 QGS. CDR3: CAPRVLPTIITGGYATDKLIF. The CDR3 DNA reads TGTGCTCCGCGGGTCCTTCCTACGATAATAACTGGGGGATACGCAACTGATAAACTCATCTTT.

On this clone: The TCRdb record carries a much larger clone's protein, which differs from this DNA's translation at residue 7; a read error is the likely cause, and the protein listed here is the DNA translation. The CDR3 region is CALGPTSFGRTGGYASLGGDKLIF. For the CDR3, the DNA is TGTGCTCTTGGGCCTACGTCCTTCGGTCGTACTGGGGGATACGCGTCTTTGGGTGGGGATAAACTCATCTTT. The chain carries TRDV1 and TRDJ1, with 13 bases matching TRDD3. TCRdb carries no J gene annotation; the J gene was assigned here by matching the DNA with germline. The CDR3 runs to 24 residues. J lost 5 bases, V lost 5 bases, and 32 bases had no gene match. Looked up from germline, CDR1 is TSWWSYY and CDR2 is QGS.

In regard to this clone: With only one base between it and a far larger clone, this is likely a read error. The identical CDR3 is also encoded by other nucleotide sequences in the sample. V is TRDV1 and J is TRDJ1, with D tentatively TRDD3 (6 bases). The CDR3 sequence is 21 residues long. The V gene's germline CDR1 is TSWWSYY and CDR2 QGS. CDR3 region: CALGEAWVTLPGWGFTDKLIF. DNA of the CDR3: TGTGCCCTTGGAGAAGCGTGGGTGACCCTACCCGGCTGGGGATTCACCGATAAACTCATCTTT.

This clone has a count of ten or more. The amino acid sequence in TCRdb belongs to a much larger clone and departs from this DNA's translation at residue 3, likely a sequencing read error; the sequence shown is translated from the DNA. The chain employs TRDV1 and TRDJ1; weak D call: TRDD3 (6 bases). The CDR3 extends over 21 amino acids. Germline V gene lookup returns CDR1 TSWWSYY and CDR2 QGS. CDR3 sequence (DNA): TGTGCTATTGGAGAAGCGTGGGTGACCCTACCCGGCTGGGGATTCACCGATAAACTCATCTTT. Amino acids: CAIGEAWVTLPGWGFTDKLIF.

In this sample, this clone turned up a few times. The protein TCRdb lists belongs to a much larger clone and differs from this DNA's translation at residue 18, which points to a read error; the protein shown is made from the DNA. This chain joins TRDV1 and TRDJ1; 10 bases map to TRDD3. The CDR3 totals 20 residues. V dropped 2 bases and J dropped 13; count of bases not matched to a gene: 28. CDR1 TSWWSYY and CDR2 QGS come from the germline V gene. The DNA for the CDR3 is TGTGCTCTTGGGGAATTACCTTCTTTCTCTCCGTACTGGGGGATCGGGGAACCCATCTTT. Translated: CALGELPSFSPYWGIGEPIF.

This clone has a handful of counts. A read error likely explains why the TCRdb protein, taken from a much larger clone, differs from this DNA's translation at residue 14; the protein shown is translated from the DNA. The chain combines TRDV1 with TRDJ1, with 7 bases fitting TRDD3. Germline lookup yields CDR1 TSWWSYY and CDR2 QGS. This CDR3 is built from 17 residues. DNA for the CDR3: TGTGCTCTTGGGGAAGAACTGGGGCTTAGGGCCACCGATCAACTCATCTTT. As protein: CALGEELGLRATDQLIF.

A word on this clone: The TCRdb record carries a much larger clone's protein, which differs from this DNA's translation at residue 15; a read error is the likely cause, and the protein listed here is the DNA translation. The V and J genes are TRDV1 and TRDJ1; D uncertain. Here the J gene was assigned by germline matching of the DNA, as TCRdb has none. CDR3 length equals 20 residues. V gave up 4 bases and J gave up 3 bases, with 30 bases separating them. Germline values: CDR1 TSWWSYY, CDR2 QGS. The CDR3 DNA reads as TGTGCTCTTGGGGGCAAACGAGTCCCCCCCGGGGTGATGTACGCCGATAAACTCATCTTT. Protein: CALGGKRVPPGVMYADKLIF.

Details on this clone: TCRdb's listed protein matches a much larger clone and diverges from this DNA's translation at residue 5, likely through a read error; the protein shown comes from the DNA. The rearrangement uses TRDV3 and TRDJ1, with 13 nucleotides matching TRDD3. V was pared by 2 bases and J by 1 base, with 16 bases of the junction left unmatched. The CDR3 covers 19 residues. Germline values: CDR1 TVYSNPD, CDR2 GDNSRS (reference sequence). This CDR3 reads CAFALSYGTGGYVTDKLIF. The CDR3 nucleotides read TGTGCCTTTGCGCTTTCCTACGGAACTGGGGGATACGTCACCGATAAACTCATCTTT.

A remark on this clone: The protein that TCRdb holds for this DNA derives from a much larger clone and differs from the translated DNA at residue 5, which likely indicates a read error; the protein shown here is translated from the DNA. V and J are TRDV1 and TRDJ1; D is possibly TRDD2 (6 bases). From germline, CDR1 is TSWWSYY and CDR2 QGS. This CDR3 is 18 amino acids long. CDR3 DNA: TGTGCTCTTGGGAAACTTCCTCTACGAAACTCGGGCACCGATAAACTCATCTTT. This encodes CALGKLPLRNSGTDKLIF.

The sample holds a few counts of this clone. The protein recorded in TCRdb matches a much larger clone and deviates from this DNA's translation at residue 23, suggesting a read error; the protein here is obtained by translating the DNA. V gene TRDV1 combines with J gene TRDJ1; TRDD3 matches 12 bases. The CDR3 extends over 26 amino acids. Germline V gives CDR1 TSWWSYY, CDR2 QGS. CDR3 sequence: CALGEFEGLPPIIFWGIRSSTDELIF. The CDR3 nucleotides are TGTGCTCTTGGGGAATTTGAGGGTCTTCCTCCTATCATATTCTGGGGGATACGCTCGAGCACCGATGAACTCATCTTT.

Comments on this clone: A far more abundant clone sits one base away, making this likely a read error. The sample holds other DNA sequences that translate to the same CDR3. CDR3 in DNA: TGTGCCTCCACATCTTCCCTACGGTACACTGGGGGATACGGTTACACCGATAAACTCATCTTT. Its protein product is CASTSSLRYTGGYGYTDKLIF. The chain joins TRDV3 to TRDJ1, with 13 bases matching TRDD3. The CDR3 loop spans 21 amino acids. The V and J ends lost 4 bases and 0 bases, in that order; junction bases with no gene match: 23. Per germline, CDR1 TVYSNPD and CDR2 GDNSRS (reference sequence). Complete variable domain (other parts from reference TRDV3 and TRDJ1): CDKVTQSSPDQTVASGSEVVLLCTYDTVYSNPDLFWYRIRPDYSFQFVFYGDNSRSEGADFTQGRFSVKHILTQKAFHLVISPVRTEDSATYYCASTSSLRYTGGYGYTDKLIFGKGTRVTVEP.

The table lists this clone with many counts. This likely stems from a read error, as it lies one base from a far larger clone. The sample holds other DNA sequences that translate to the same CDR3. This chain links TRDV1 with TRDJ1; possibly TRDD2 or TRDD3 for D (8 bases each). The CDR3 consists of 20 residues. Deletions cut 1 base from V and 3 bases from J, with 27 bases between. Per the germline V gene, CDR1 is TSWWSYY and CDR2 is QGS. The DNA of the CDR3 is TGTGCTCTTGGGGAACCACTCTTCCTACACTTGGGGATACCTTCCGATAAACTCATCTTT. This encodes CALGEPLFLHLGIPSDKLIF.

There are many counts of this clone. A read error likely explains why the TCRdb protein, taken from a much larger clone, differs from this DNA's translation at residue 13; the protein shown is translated from the DNA. The rearrangement joins TRDV2 to TRDJ1; maybe TRDD3 (6 bases). Germline loops: CDR1 GEAIGNYY, CDR2 EKD. CDR3 length equals 20 residues. The germline V and J ends were trimmed by 1 base and 1 base, with 27 bases remaining between them. CDR3: CACDTLRVLGGPIITDKLIF. The CDR3 DNA follows: TGTGCCTGTGACACTCTTAGAGTACTGGGTGGGCCGATCATCACCGATAAACTCATCTTT.

This clone was observed a handful of times. TCRdb's protein, taken from a much larger clone, differs from this DNA's translation at residue 15, likely owing to a read error; the protein displayed comes from the DNA. J is TRDJ1 and V is TRDV1; 9 bases map to TRDD3. CDR1 and CDR2 from the germline V gene are TSWWSYY and QGS. The CDR3 length is 17 residues. CDR3 loop: CALTPRRWGYAGDKPIF. The DNA of the CDR3 is TGTGCTCTGACACCCCGTAGATGGGGATACGCGGGCGATAAACCCATCTTT.

This clone has just a few counts. The amino acid sequence in TCRdb belongs to a much larger clone and departs from this DNA's translation at residue 8, likely a sequencing read error; the sequence shown is translated from the DNA. The CDR3 loop reads CALGERSLSRSWAGASLKTDKLIF. As DNA, the CDR3 is TGTGCTCTTGGGGAACGGTCCCTCTCAAGATCCTGGGCTGGGGCCTCACTAAAAACCGATAAACTCATCTTT. The V and J genes are TRDV1 and TRDJ1, with D perhaps matching TRDD3 (6 bases). Since TCRdb gives no J gene, matching the DNA to germline was used here to assign it. V lost 1 base, J lost 2 bases, and 38 bases lay in between. The CDR3 runs 24 residues. Germline V gene lookup returns CDR1 TSWWSYY and CDR2 QGS.

Remarks on this clone: The protein in TCRdb stems from a much larger clone and differs at residue 13 from this DNA's translation, likely a read error; here the protein is translated from the DNA. The V gene is TRDV2, the J gene TRDJ1; 8 nucleotides line up with TRDD3. TCRdb leaves out the J gene; it was filled in here by matching the DNA to germline. The CDR3 sequence is 21 residues long. The trim removed 1 base at V and 0 bases at J, leaving 21 bases unmatched. CDR1 is GEAIGNYY and CDR2 is EKD in the germline V gene. The CDR3 reads CACDTKRRLGDSVAYTDKLIF. The DNA for the CDR3 is TGTGCCTGTGACACGAAGAGGCGGCTGGGGGACTCCGTGGCGTACACCGATAAACTCATCTTT.

This clone was detected a few times. A much larger clone is a single base away; this may be a read error. Within the sample, other DNA sequences also encode this same CDR3. The chain couples TRDV2 to TRDJ1, with 7 bases that match TRDD3. The J gene, absent from TCRdb, was called here by matching the DNA to germline. Germline V gives CDR1 GEAIGNYY, CDR2 EKD. The junction had 17 bases not matched to a gene; V was cut back by 5 bases and J by 0 bases. This CDR3 has 18 amino acids. CDR3 residues: CACVCISWGSPHTDKLIF. Written as DNA, the CDR3 is TGTGCCTGTGTGTGTATCTCCTGGGGGTCCCCTCACACCGATAAACTCATCTTT.

This clone turned up a few times. A far bigger clonotype differs at one base, so this is likely a read error. Other DNA sequences in this specimen translate into the identical CDR3. The chain joins TRDV3 to TRDJ1, with 9 bases lining up with TRDD3. Germline loops: CDR1 TVYSNPD, CDR2 GDNSRS (reference sequence). Losses at the gene ends were 2 bases for V and 1 base for J; bases not matched to a gene: 26. This CDR3 comprises 21 residues. CDR3 sequence (DNA): TGTGCCTTTTCCGCTTTCCTCCAAAATAGGAGACTGGGGGAGATCACCGATAAACTCATCTTT. Amino acid sequence: CAFSAFLQNRRLGEITDKLIF.

Relative to its sample, this clone is medium-sized. Other DNA sequences in the sample encode the same CDR3. This sequence joins TRDV1 and TRDJ1; 13 bases map to TRDD3. CDR3 length: 28 amino acids. V lost 0 bases, J lost 0 bases, and 34 bases stayed unmatched. The germline CDR1 and CDR2 sequences are TSWWSYY and QGS. The chain's CDR3 is CALGELSHGFLREPYWGIRRAYTDKLIF. The CDR3 DNA follows: TGTGCTCTTGGGGAACTTAGTCATGGGTTCCTAAGGGAGCCGTACTGGGGGATACGTAGGGCGTACACCGATAAACTCATCTTT.

This clone was detected ten times or more. TCRdb assigns this DNA the protein of a much larger clone, which departs from its translation at residue 17; this likely reflects a read error, and the protein shown comes from translating the DNA. Written as DNA, the CDR3 is TGTGCTCTTGGGGAACAAAGTATCAGGTACCCCATTGTGGGGGATACGCTCAGGTACACCGATAAACTCACCTTT. The encoded protein is CALGEQSIRYPIVGDTLRYTDKLTF. V gene TRDV1 combines with J gene TRDJ1; 11 bases fit TRDD3. Germline V gene data show CDR1 as TSWWSYY and CDR2 as QGS. The CDR3 covers 25 residues.

There are many counts of this clone. A read error may explain this, as a much larger clone is one base away. The V gene is TRDV1, the J gene TRDJ1, with 8 nucleotides matching TRDD3. There are 21 residues in the CDR3. Germline lookup yields CDR1 TSWWSYY and CDR2 QGS. V shed 2 bases, J shed 4 bases, and the junction held 24 bases outside the gene matches. The CDR3 DNA sequence: TGTGCTCTTGGGGAATCACTGTCCTACGGGCCCCTCTGGGGGAGAGTCGATAAACTCATCTTT. Encoded protein: CALGESLSYGPLWGRVDKLIF.

This clone has ten or more counts. The V and J genes are TRDV1 and TRDJ1, with D unresolved. V was trimmed by 3 bases and J by 2 bases, leaving 19 bases between them. CDR1 is TSWWSYY, CDR2 QGS, per germline. The length of the CDR3 is 17 residues. The CDR3 coding sequence is TGTGCTCTTGGGGAGGGTTTCCCCCCAGTAGAGACCGATAAACTCATCTTT. It codes for CALGEGFPPVETDKLIF.

This clone was observed a handful of times. A single base is all that separates this from a far larger clone, so a read error is likely. This CDR3 is also generated by other DNA sequences in the sample. The CDR3 nucleotides read TGTGCCTGTGACACCGTTGGTAGCGCGGTAAAGGGGGGATACGCAGCCGCCACCGATAAACTCATCTTT. Residues: CACDTVGSAVKGGYAAATDKLIF. The rearrangement uses TRDV2 and TRDJ1; 10 bases align to TRDD3. The J gene comes from matching the DNA to germline here; TCRdb lacks it. Germline V gene lookup returns CDR1 GEAIGNYY and CDR2 EKD. V was pared by 0 bases and J by 1 base, with 25 bases of the junction left unmatched. The CDR3 runs 23 residues.

This clone was recorded at least ten times. TCRdb attributes to this sequence the protein of a much larger clone, which differs from the DNA translation at residue 8; a read error is likely, and the protein displayed is translated from the DNA. V usage is TRDV2 and J usage is TRDJ1, with 7 bases aligning to TRDD3. CDR1 and CDR2 from the germline V gene are GEAIGNYY and EKD. The CDR3 is made up of 15 amino acids. V shed 3 bases and J 0 bases; nucleotides not matched to a gene: 6. The CDR3 sequence is CACDLLGNHTDKLIF. CDR3 in DNA: TGTGCCTGTGACTTACTGGGGAACCACACCGATAAACTCATCTTT.

This clone was detected many times. The protein that TCRdb holds for this DNA derives from a much larger clone and differs from the translated DNA at residue 21, which likely indicates a read error; the protein shown here is translated from the DNA. The chain has TRDV1 and TRDJ1; TRDD3 matches 9 bases. This CDR3 is built from 22 residues. Germline V gene sequence: CDR1 TSWWSYY, CDR2 QGS. In nucleotides, the CDR3 is TGTGCTCTTGGGGAACTCCTCCTTACGGTGTACTGGGGGACCCAATTTACCGATAAACTCACCTTT. Protein product: CALGELLLTVYWGTQFTDKLTF.

This clone was seen more than once but under ten times. The amino acid sequence in TCRdb belongs to a much larger clone and departs from this DNA's translation at residue 3, likely a sequencing read error; the sequence shown is translated from the DNA. The chain couples TRDV1 to TRDJ1, with 8 bases lining up with TRDD3. Since TCRdb gives no J gene, matching the DNA to germline was used here to assign it. CDR1 and CDR2 (germline): TSWWSYY, QGS. The CDR3 length is 21 residues. The CDR3 DNA reads TGTGCTCCTGGGGAATCACTGTCCTACGGGCCCCTCTGGGGGAGATTCGATAAACTCATCTTT. This gives the protein CAPGESLSYGPLWGRFDKLIF.

This clone has a handful of counts. A read error likely explains why the TCRdb protein, taken from a much larger clone, differs from this DNA's translation at residue 19; the protein shown is translated from the DNA. The V and J genes are TRDV2 and TRDJ1; maybe TRDD3 (5 bases). The J gene is absent in TCRdb and was assigned here via DNA matching to germline. Trimming took off 1 base at V and 0 bases at J, with 47 bases between the two ends. The length of the CDR3 is 27 residues. The V gene's germline CDR1 is GEAIGNYY and CDR2 EKD. The CDR3 here is CACDTSLLRMGSQEDPKPILYTDKLIF. The CDR3 DNA reads TGTGCCTGTGACACATCTCTCCTGAGAATGGGATCACAGGAGGACCCAAAACCGATTCTCTACACCGATAAACTCATCTTT.